This T cell receptor beta chain emerged from a study of T cell responses to AZD1222 COVID-19 vaccine. Trimming took 5 bases from V and 12 from J; bases not matched to a gene: 8. This CDR3 is built from 12 residues. Some clones are missing from TCRdb's copy, which holds only in-frame ones; the method was immunoSEQ multiplex PCR. The sample includes around 200,000 clones, approximately 90% of them seen just once. V gene TRBV12-3 or TRBV12-4 combines with J gene TRBJ2-7; 9 nucleotides agree with TRBD1. The TCR comes from an adult who received the AZD1222 COVID-19 vaccine. The sample consisted of peripheral blood, taken 28 days after the second AZD1222 dose. The CDR3 DNA follows: TGTGCCAGCAGTCCCAGACAGGGGGGGACGTACTTC. Protein: CASSPRQGGTYF.